This TCR beta chain is drawn from a study of T cell responses to AZD1222 COVID-19 vaccine. Overall study results and limits: Most donors were white British, females outnumbered males, and clonal diversity was possibly underestimated. Vaccine-associated CD4 TCRs spanned spike, dominant at 160-218 and 743-854. Reports indicate that nearly half of spike-specific TCRs are directed at unmutated variant regions.

As concerns this clone: Antigen unknown. Other DNA sequences of this sample code for an identical CDR3.

The repertoire was sequenced with immunoSEQ multiplex PCR; TCRdb's copy has only in-frame clones and lacks some. The sample lists approximately 200,000 clones; over 85% were seen once. This clonotype was sampled from an adult who received the AZD1222 COVID-19 vaccine. The sample in question was peripheral blood, obtained 28 days after the second AZD1222 dose.

CDR3 sequence reads: CASSRAGANTEAFF. The CDR3 DNA reads as TGTGCCAGCAGCCGAGCCGGGGCGAACACTGAAGCTTTCTTT. This chain uses TRBV3-1 (or the pseudogene TRBV3-2) with TRBJ1-1; a possible D gene is TRBD1 (5 bases). CDR1 LGHDT and CDR2 YNNKEL come from the germline V gene (reference sequence). The CDR3 is made up of 14 amino acids. V gave up 4 bases and J gave up 1 base, with 10 bases separating them.